This TCR beta chain was retrieved from a study of T cells in Graves' hyperthyroidism and ophthalmopathy. RNA transcripts were the template for amplifying TCR beta CDR3 regions. RT-PCR in the first round (using the HTBI primer set) targeted the TCR CDR3. TCRdb re-called the multiplex PCR reads with MiXCR, one entry per CDR3 protein. This table has around 55,000 distinct CDR3 sequences, 48% appearing once. From germline, CDR1 is SGDLS and CDR2 YYNGEE. Trimming left V 0 bases short and J 3 bases short, with 10 bases between. The CDR3 runs to 15 residues. Material: blood. This clonotype was sampled from a woman between 50 and 59 years old with Graves' ophthalmopathy. This chain uses TRBV9 with TRBJ1-5; unclear D gene. DNA for the CDR3: TGTGCCAGCAGCGTAGACGGCGGGTTCAATCAGCCCCAGCATTTT. The encoded protein is CASSVDGGFNQPQHF.